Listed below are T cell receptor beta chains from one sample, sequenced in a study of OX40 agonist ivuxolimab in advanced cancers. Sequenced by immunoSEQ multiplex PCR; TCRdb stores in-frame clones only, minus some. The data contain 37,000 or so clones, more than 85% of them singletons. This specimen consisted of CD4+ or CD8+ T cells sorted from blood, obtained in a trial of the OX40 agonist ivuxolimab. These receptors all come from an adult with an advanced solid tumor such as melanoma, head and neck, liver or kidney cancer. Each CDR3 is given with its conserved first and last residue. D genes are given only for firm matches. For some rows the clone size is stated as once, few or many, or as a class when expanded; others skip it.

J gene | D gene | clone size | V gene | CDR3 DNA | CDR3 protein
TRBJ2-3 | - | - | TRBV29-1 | TGCAGCGTGGGGGCCGCAGGAATAAGCACAGATACGCAGTATTTT | CSVGAAGISTDTQYF
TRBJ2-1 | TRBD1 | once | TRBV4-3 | TGCGCCAGCAGTCCGAGGACAGGGGCCAATGAGCAGTTCTTC | CASSPRTGANEQFF
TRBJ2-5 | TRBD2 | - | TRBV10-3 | TGTGCCATCAGTGACTCTAGCGGGGGGGCATGGGAGACCCAGTACTTC | CAISDSSGGAWETQYF
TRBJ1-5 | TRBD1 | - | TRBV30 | TGTGCCTGGAGTCCAGGGGGCTTACAGCCCCAGCATTTT | CAWSPGGLQPQHF
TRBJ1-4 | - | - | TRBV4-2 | TGTGCCAGCAGCCAACCGGGGTGGGGTAGGGGTGAAAAACTGTTTTTT | CASSQPGWGRGEKLFF
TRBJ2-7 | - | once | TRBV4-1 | TGCGCCAGCAGCCCCTCAAATTCCTACGAGCAGTACTTC | CASSPSNSYEQYF
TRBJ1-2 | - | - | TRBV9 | TGTGCCAGCAGCGTAGCTAGGACATCTAACTATGGCTACACCTTC | CASSVARTSNYGYTF
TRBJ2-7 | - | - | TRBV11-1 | TGTGCCAGCAGCCGTTCCGACAGAAGCTCCTACGAGCAGTACTTC | CASSRSDRSSYEQYF
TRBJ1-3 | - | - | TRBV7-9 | TGTGCCGTCCAAAGGGTCATGGGGGCTGGAAACACCATATATTTT | CAVQRVMGAGNTIYF
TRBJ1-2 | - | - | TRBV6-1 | TGTGCCAGCAGTGAAGGTACAACACCGGGACCGCCTTGGGGCTATGGCTACACCTTC | CASSEGTTPGPPWGYGYTF
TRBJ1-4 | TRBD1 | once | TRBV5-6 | TGTGCCAGCAGCGAGCCCGGGACAGGGGATGAAAAACTGTTTTTT | CASSEPGTGDEKLFF
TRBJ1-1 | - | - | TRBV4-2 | TGTGCCAGCAGCCTAACCCGAAAGCAGAAAGCTTTCTTT | CASSLTRKQKAFF
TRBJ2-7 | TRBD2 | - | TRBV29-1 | TGCAGCGGAAAAACCGGGACTAGCTTCTACGAGCAGTACTTC | CSGKTGTSFYEQYF
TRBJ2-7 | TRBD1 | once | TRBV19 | TGTGCCAGTAGTACGGACAGGGGCTACGAGCAGTACTTC | CASSTDRGYEQYF
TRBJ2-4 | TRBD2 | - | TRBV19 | TGTGCCAGTAGCATTGGGGAGGGGCGAGCCAAAAACATTCAGTACTTC | CASSIGEGRAKNIQYF
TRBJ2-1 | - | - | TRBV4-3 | TGCGCCAGCAGCCAAGATGTCCAGACATACAATGAGCAGTTCTTC | CASSQDVQTYNEQFF
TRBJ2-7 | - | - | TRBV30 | TGTGCCTTTTCCAGGGACATCCTCTACGAGCAGTACTTC | CAFSRDILYEQYF
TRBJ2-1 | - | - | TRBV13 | TGTGCCAGCACCCCGCCGGCAGGGAATGAGCAGTTCTTC | CASTPPAGNEQFF